The 13 T cell receptor beta chains below come from one sample, sequenced in a study of blood T cell repertoires in COVID-19 (dated by TCRdb to 2018 to 2021). Library method: the immunoSEQ multiplex PCR assay. TCRdb re-hosts the immuneACCESS table, in-frame sequences only. Its copies lack some clones; in the studies checked, an unresolved V gene accounts for under half of them, and the cause for the rest is not known. Present in this sample are 90,000 to 130,000 clones, 86% of which were seen just once. The ten largest account for almost 4.5% of the sample. Sequencing input: peripheral blood. The receptor source for this set is a man between 35 and 55 years old with acute or convalescent COVID-19.

CDR3 loop: CAWSGQINTEAFF. The CDR3 nucleotides are TGTGCCTGGTCTGGACAGATCAACACTGAAGCTTTCTTT. The rearrangement uses TRBV30 and TRBJ1-1, with a weak D call TRBD1 (6 bases). Germline loops: CDR1 GTSNPN, CDR2 SVGIG (reference sequence). CDR3 length: 13 amino acids. Trimming left V 5 bases short and J 2 bases short, with 12 bases between.

The chain links TRBV19 to TRBJ2-1; 8 nucleotides line up with TRBD2. V shed 3 bases, J shed 3 bases, and the junction held 13 bases outside the gene matches. CDR1 is LNHDA and CDR2 is SQIVND in the germline V gene (reference sequence). This CDR3 comprises 18 residues. As DNA, the CDR3 is TGTGCCAGTAGTATCGTGGGACTAGAAATTTTATTCTACAATGAGCAGTTCTTC. This translates into CASSIVGLEILFYNEQFF.

This clone was seen a single time. V and J are TRBV7-2 and TRBJ1-5, with D tentatively TRBD1 (5 bases). CDR3 size: 15 residues. Trimming stripped 6 bases from V and 1 base from J, with 13 bases between. Germline V CDR1 and CDR2: SGHTA, FQGNSA. The CDR3: CASSEAGLSNQPQHF. Written as DNA, the CDR3 is TGTGCCAGCAGTGAGGCAGGGTTAAGCAATCAGCCCCAGCATTTT.

The chain is built from TRBV19 and TRBJ1-6; D is undetermined. V lost 0 bases, J lost 14 bases, and 17 bases lay in between. CDR3 size: 15 residues. From germline, CDR1 is LNHDA and CDR2 SQIVND (reference sequence). For the CDR3, the DNA is TGTGCCAGTAGTATAGATCTATTGGGCTCGGGGACCCTCCACTTT. This encodes CASSIDLLGSGTLHF.

V and J are TRBV15 and TRBJ2-1, with D possibly matching TRBD2 (7 bases). Germline loops: CDR1 LNHNV, CDR2 YYDKDF (reference sequence). The CDR3 runs 16 residues. Trimming took off 3 bases at V and 7 bases at J, with 19 bases between the two ends. The CDR3 protein is CATSRGGGAGVNEQFF. The CDR3 region has the DNA TGTGCCACCAGCAGGGGCGGGGGCGCAGGCGTAAATGAGCAGTTCTTC.

The V and J genes are TRBV11-2 and TRBJ2-3; possible D gene TRBD1, 7 bases. V shed 5 bases and J shed 8 bases, with 11 bases lying between them. The CDR3 is 12 amino acids. Germline loops: CDR1 SGHAT, CDR2 FQNNGV. This CDR3 reads CASSPQGGTQYF. For the CDR3, the DNA is TGTGCCAGCAGCCCTCAGGGGGGTACGCAGTATTTT.

The CDR3 sequence: CASGFERQGSGNTIYF. CDR3 DNA sequence: TGTGCTAGTGGTTTCGAAAGACAGGGATCAGGAAACACCATATATTTT. The rearrangement joins TRBV12-5 to TRBJ1-3, with 7 nucleotides matching TRBD1. CDR1 is LGHNT, CDR2 FRNRAP, per germline. This CDR3 has 16 residues. The V segment lost 3 bases and the J segment 4 bases; nucleotides outside the gene matches: 9.

The CDR3 spells CASSQGTGTGGYEQYF. The CDR3 region has the DNA TGTGCCAGCAGTCAGGGTACCGGGACAGGGGGTTACGAGCAGTACTTC. This chain uses TRBV5-6 with TRBJ2-7, with TRBD1 identical over 11 bases. The junction had 11 bases not matched to a gene; V was cut back by 5 bases and J by 4 bases. This CDR3 comprises 16 residues. CDR1 is SGHDT, CDR2 YYEEEE, per germline.

V usage is TRBV19 and J usage is TRBJ2-7; 8 nucleotides match TRBD1. Germline-derived CDR1 and CDR2 are LNHDA and SQIVND (reference sequence). V was clipped by 6 bases and J by 5 bases; unmatched bases: 9. The length of the CDR3 is 14 residues. For the CDR3, the DNA is TGTGCCAGTAGGGCTGGGGCAGGGGGCGACGAGCAGTACTTC. Translating gives CASRAGAGGDEQYF.

This chain uses TRBV29-1 with TRBJ1-1; no clear D gene. The CDR3 contains 11 residues. In germline, CDR1 is SQVTM, CDR2 ANQGSEA. V lost 7 bases and J lost 6, with 12 bases in between. The CDR3 nucleotides are TGCAGCGCAGAAGGAAGCGCTGAAGCTTTCTTT. This translates into CSAEGSAEAFF.

This chain joins TRBV21-1 and TRBJ1-1. TRBV21-1 is flagged as a pseudogene. CDR3 length: 13 amino acids. The CDR3 loop is CASSKERPAEAFF. CDR3 nucleotides: TGTGCCAGCAGCAAAGAACGTCCGGCTGAAGCTTTCTTT.

The genes are TRBV6-2 or TRBV6-3 and TRBJ1-3, with a weak D call TRBD1 (6 bases). The CDR3 is 15 residues long. From germline, CDR1 is MNHEY and CDR2 SVGEGT. With 2 bases removed from V and 4 bases from J, the gap between germline ends came to 12 bases. This CDR3 is CASSYAGTQGNTIYF. In DNA form, the CDR3 reads TGTGCCAGCAGTTACGCCGGGACACAAGGAAACACCATATATTTT.

The J gene is TRBJ1-6, the V gene TRBV5-4, with 9 bases that match TRBD1. V lost 3 bases to trimming and J lost 5 bases; unmatched junction nucleotides: 0. The CDR3 covers 14 residues. Per the germline V gene, CDR1 is SGHNT and CDR2 is YYREEE (reference sequence). Written as DNA, the CDR3 is TGTGCCAGCAGCTGGGACAGGGATAATTCACCCCTCCACTTT. This codes for CASSWDRDNSPLHF.